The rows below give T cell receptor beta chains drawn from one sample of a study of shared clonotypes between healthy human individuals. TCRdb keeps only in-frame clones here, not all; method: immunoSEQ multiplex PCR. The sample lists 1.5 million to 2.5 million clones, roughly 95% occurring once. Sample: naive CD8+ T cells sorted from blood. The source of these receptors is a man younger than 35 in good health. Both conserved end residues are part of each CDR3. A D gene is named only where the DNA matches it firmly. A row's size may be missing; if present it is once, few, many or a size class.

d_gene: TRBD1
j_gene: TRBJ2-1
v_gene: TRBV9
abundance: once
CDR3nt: TGTGCCAGCAGCCAGTGGGGACAGGTAAGCTCCTACAATGAGCAGTTCTTC
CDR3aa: CASSQWGQVSSYNEQFF

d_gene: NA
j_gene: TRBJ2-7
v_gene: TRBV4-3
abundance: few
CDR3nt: TGCGCCAGCAGCTCCGGGGTTGGTGCCCACGAGCAGTACTTC
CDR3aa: CASSSGVGAHEQYF

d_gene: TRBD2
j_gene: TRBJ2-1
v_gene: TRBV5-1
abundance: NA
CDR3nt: TGCGCCAGCTCTGGGGGGCGGGAGGGATTCAATGAGCAGTTCTTC
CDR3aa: CASSGGREGFNEQFF

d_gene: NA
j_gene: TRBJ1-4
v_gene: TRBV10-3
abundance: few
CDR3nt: TGTGCCATCAGTGACGAGGGAACTAATGAAAAACTGTTTTTT
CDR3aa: CAISDEGTNEKLFF

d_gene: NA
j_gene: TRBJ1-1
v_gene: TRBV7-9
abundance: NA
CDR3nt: TGTGCCAGCAGCCAAGAATCAGGTACTGAAGCTTTCTTT
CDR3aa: CASSQESGTEAFF

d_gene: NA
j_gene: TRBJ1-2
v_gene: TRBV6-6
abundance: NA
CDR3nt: TGTGCCACCTTCTCAGGGGAAAGGGGCTACACCTTC
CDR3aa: CATFSGERGYTF

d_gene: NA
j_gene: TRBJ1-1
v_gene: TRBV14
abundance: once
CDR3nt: TGTGCCAGCAGCCAAGTGCAGGGTGCCACTGAAGCTTTCTTT
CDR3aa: CASSQVQGATEAFF

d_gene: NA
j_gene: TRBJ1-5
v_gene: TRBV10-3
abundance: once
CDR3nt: TGTGCCATCAGTGAGCTTGGGTCTGATCAGCCCCAGCATTTT
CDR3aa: CAISELGSDQPQHF

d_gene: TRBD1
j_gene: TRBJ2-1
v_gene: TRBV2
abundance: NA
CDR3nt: TGTGCCAGACAGGGGGCGGCCTACAATGAGCAGTTCTTC
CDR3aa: CARQGAAYNEQFF

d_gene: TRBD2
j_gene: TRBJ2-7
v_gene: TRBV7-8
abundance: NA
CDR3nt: TGTGCCAGCAGCTTTCCGGGACTAGCTAGCTCCTACGAGCAGTACTTC
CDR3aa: CASSFPGLASSYEQYF

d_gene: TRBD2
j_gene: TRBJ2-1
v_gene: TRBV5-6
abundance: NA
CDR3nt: TGTGCCAGCAGAGGGACTAGCGGGCTCAATGAGCAGTTCTTC
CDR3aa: CASRGTSGLNEQFF

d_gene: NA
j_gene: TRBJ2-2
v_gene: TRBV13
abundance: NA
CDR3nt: TGTGCCAGCAGCTTAGATCTTACCCCTACCACCGGGGAGCTGTTTTTT
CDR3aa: CASSLDLTPTTGELFF

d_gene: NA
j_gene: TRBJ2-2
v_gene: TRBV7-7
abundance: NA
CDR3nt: TGTGCTAGCAGCCCAGGGGGGCCCGGGGAGCTGTTTTTT
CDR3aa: CASSPGGPGELFF

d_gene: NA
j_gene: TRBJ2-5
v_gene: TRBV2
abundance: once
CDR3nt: TGTGCCAGCAGCGGGTTGGGTCCGAGGCGGAACCAAGAGACCCAGTACTTC
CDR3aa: CASSGLGPRRNQETQYF

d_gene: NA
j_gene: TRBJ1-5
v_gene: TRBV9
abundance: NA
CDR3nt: TGTGCCAGCAGCGTAGCTCAGGATGCCAATAGCAATCAGCCCCAGCATTTT
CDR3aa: CASSVAQDANSNQPQHF

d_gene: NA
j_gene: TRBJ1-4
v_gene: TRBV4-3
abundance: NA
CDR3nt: TGCGCCAGCAGCCAAGGGTCTGCCACAGCTAATGAAAAACTGTTTTTT
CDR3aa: CASSQGSATANEKLFF

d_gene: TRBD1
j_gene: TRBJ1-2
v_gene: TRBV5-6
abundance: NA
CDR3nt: TGTGCCAGCAGCTCGACCGGGACAGGGGCACCCTACACCTTC
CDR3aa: CASSSTGTGAPYTF

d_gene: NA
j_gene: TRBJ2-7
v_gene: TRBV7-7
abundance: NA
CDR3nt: TGTGCTAGCAGCCCAGGTTACAGCTACGAGCAGTACTTC
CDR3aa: CASSPGYSYEQYF

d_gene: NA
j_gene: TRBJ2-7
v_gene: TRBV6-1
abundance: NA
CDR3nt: TGTGCCAGCACCGAAGGACGTCAGGGGGGGTACGAGCAGTACTTC
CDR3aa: CASTEGRQGGYEQYF

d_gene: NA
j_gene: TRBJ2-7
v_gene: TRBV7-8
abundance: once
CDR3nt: TGTGCCAGCAGCCATGGACTCACCTACGAGCAGTACTTC
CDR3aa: CASSHGLTYEQYF

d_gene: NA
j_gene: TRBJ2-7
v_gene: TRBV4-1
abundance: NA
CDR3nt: TGCGCCAGCAGCCAATCGGGAGTCTACGAGCAGTACTTC
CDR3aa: CASSQSGVYEQYF

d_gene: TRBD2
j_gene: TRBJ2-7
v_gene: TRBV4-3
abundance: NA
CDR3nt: TGCGCCAGCAGCCAACTAGCGGGAGAGCTGGGAGAGCAGTACTTC
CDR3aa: CASSQLAGELGEQYF

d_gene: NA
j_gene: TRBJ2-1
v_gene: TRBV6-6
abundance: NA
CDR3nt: TGTGCCAGCAGTTACGCCGCACGTCCTACCGATGAGCAGTTCTTC
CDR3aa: CASSYAARPTDEQFF

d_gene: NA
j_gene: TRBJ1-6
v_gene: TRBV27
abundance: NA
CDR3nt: TGTGCCAGCAGTTTAATAGGGGCTAATTCACCCCTCCACTTT
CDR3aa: CASSLIGANSPLHF

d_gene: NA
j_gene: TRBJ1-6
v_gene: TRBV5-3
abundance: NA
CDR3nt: TGTGCCAGAAGCTTGGGTACCAGCTCCTATAATTCACCCCTCCACTTT
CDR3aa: CARSLGTSSYNSPLHF

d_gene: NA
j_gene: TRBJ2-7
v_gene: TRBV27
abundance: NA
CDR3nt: TGTGCCAGCAGTTTAGCGGGGGCCCCCTACGAGCAGTACTTC
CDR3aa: CASSLAGAPYEQYF

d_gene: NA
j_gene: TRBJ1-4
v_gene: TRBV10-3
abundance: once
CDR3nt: TGTGCCATCAGGGACAGTAAGAATGAAAAACTGTTTTTT
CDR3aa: CAIRDSKNEKLFF

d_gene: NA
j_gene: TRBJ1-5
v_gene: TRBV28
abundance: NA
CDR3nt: TGTGCCAGCAGGGGGACCTATCCAAACAATCAGCCCCAGCATTTT
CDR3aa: CASRGTYPNNQPQHF

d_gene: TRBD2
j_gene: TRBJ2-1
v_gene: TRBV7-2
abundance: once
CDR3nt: TGTGCCAGCAGCCGCGTGGCTAGCGGGACTTATGAGCAGTTCTTC
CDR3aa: CASSRVASGTYEQFF

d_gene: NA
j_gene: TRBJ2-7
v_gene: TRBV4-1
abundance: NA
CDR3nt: TGCGCCAGCAGCAAGGCCTTAGCGGTGTACGAGCAGTACTTC
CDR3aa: CASSKALAVYEQYF

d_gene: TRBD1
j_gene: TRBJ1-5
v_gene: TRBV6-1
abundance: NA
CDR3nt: TGTGCCAGCAGCTGGGGGGGACAGGGTCAGCCCCAGCATTTT
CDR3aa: CASSWGGQGQPQHF

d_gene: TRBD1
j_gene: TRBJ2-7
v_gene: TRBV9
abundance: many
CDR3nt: TGTGCCAGCAACCCGGGACAGGCTACCTACGAGCAGTACTTC
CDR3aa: CASNPGQATYEQYF

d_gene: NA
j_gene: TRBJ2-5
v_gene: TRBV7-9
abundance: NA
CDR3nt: TGTGCCAGCAGCTTAGATCGGGGGGAGACCCAGTACTTC
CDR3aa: CASSLDRGETQYF

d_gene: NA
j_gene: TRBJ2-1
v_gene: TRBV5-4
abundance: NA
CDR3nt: TGTGCCAGCGGCCACGGCAATGAGCAGTTCTTC
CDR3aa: CASGHGNEQFF

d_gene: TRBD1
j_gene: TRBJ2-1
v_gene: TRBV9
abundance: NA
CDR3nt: TGTGCCAGCAGCGGACAGGGGGCGAATGAGCAGTTCTTC
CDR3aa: CASSGQGANEQFF

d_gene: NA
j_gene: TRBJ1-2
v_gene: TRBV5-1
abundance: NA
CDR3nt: TGCGCCAGCAGCTTGTACCCGGGGATGGACTATGGCTACACCTTC
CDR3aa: CASSLYPGMDYGYTF

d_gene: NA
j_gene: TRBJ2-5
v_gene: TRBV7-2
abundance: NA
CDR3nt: TGTGCCAGCAGCTTCCCGGGAGAGTGGGAGACCCAGTACTTC
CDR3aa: CASSFPGEWETQYF

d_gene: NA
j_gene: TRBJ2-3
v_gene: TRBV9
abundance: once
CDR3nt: TGTGCCAGCAGCGTAGATGGAGGCAACAGCGATACGCAGTATTTT
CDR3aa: CASSVDGGNSDTQYF

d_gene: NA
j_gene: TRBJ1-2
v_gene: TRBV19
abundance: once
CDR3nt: TGTGCCAGTAGTACGTTCGGGACTTCCTACTATGGCTACACCTTC
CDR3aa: CASSTFGTSYYGYTF

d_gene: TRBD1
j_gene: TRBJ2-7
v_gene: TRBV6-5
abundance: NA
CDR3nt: TGTGCCAGCATTCGAACCGGGACAGGAGTCTACGAGCAGTACTTC
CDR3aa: CASIRTGTGVYEQYF

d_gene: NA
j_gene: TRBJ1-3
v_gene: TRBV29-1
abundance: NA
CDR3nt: TGCAGCGTTTGGGGACACTCGCGCTCTGGAAACACCATATATTTT
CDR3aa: CSVWGHSRSGNTIYF

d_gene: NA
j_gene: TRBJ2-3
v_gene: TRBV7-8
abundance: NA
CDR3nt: TGTGCCAGCAGCTTAGGGGGTTTCCTTGGAAGCACAGATACGCAGTATTTT
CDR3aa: CASSLGGFLGSTDTQYF